The rows below give T cell receptor beta chains drawn from one sample of a study of blood T cell repertoires in COVID-19. Clones were sequenced by immunoSEQ multiplex PCR, and TCRdb holds only the in-frame ones, with some missing. The sample yields over 85,000 clones, approximately 90% seen once. The sequenced sample consisted of peripheral blood. Source of these receptors: a human donor with COVID-19, enrolled during active disease. The donor label of this sample is uncertain. Both conserved end residues are trimmed from each CDR3. The order of the fields is V gene, J gene, CDR3 protein.

v_gene: TRBV7-3; j_gene: TRBJ1-6; CDR3aa: ASSLGQVNSPLH
v_gene: TRBV6-5; j_gene: TRBJ1-1; CDR3aa: ASSYSQVNTEAF
v_gene: TRBV5-6; j_gene: TRBJ2-2; CDR3aa: ASSPRTSGGTGELF
v_gene: TRBV18; j_gene: TRBJ2-7; CDR3aa: ASSSGQREQY
v_gene: TRBV19; j_gene: TRBJ1-3; CDR3aa: ASSPRTPSSGNTIY
v_gene: TRBV5-1; j_gene: TRBJ1-2; CDR3aa: ASSPGGADYGYT
v_gene: TRBV6-5; j_gene: TRBJ1-1; CDR3aa: ATWRTGNTEAF
v_gene: TRBV11-3; j_gene: TRBJ1-5; CDR3aa: ASSLTGESNQPQH
v_gene: TRBV29-1; j_gene: TRBJ1-2; CDR3aa: SVPGAGLRGYT
v_gene: TRBV30; j_gene: TRBJ1-1; CDR3aa: AWSRTGGVAF
v_gene: TRBV3-1/TRBV3-2; j_gene: TRBJ1-2; CDR3aa: ASSWTVNYGYT
v_gene: TRBV19; j_gene: TRBJ1-5; CDR3aa: ASREWSINQPQH
v_gene: TRBV3-1/TRBV3-2; j_gene: TRBJ2-7; CDR3aa: ASSQEIVTAYEQY
v_gene: TRBV3-1/TRBV3-2; j_gene: TRBJ2-7; CDR3aa: ASSQDSTGGEQY
v_gene: TRBV5-4; j_gene: TRBJ2-2; CDR3aa: ASSSGGSDTGELF
v_gene: TRBV5-1; j_gene: TRBJ1-3; CDR3aa: ASSFGQDVNTIY
v_gene: TRBV5-4; j_gene: TRBJ2-7; CDR3aa: ASSLVGGAYEQY
v_gene: TRBV6-8; j_gene: TRBJ2-7; CDR3aa: ASRNGSPYEQY
v_gene: TRBV6-6; j_gene: TRBJ1-1; CDR3aa: ASSLIQGAETEAF
v_gene: TRBV10-1; j_gene: TRBJ2-1; CDR3aa: ASSESLDRAYNEQF
v_gene: TRBV5-1; j_gene: TRBJ2-7; CDR3aa: ASSPRGSYEQY
v_gene: TRBV6-1; j_gene: TRBJ2-3; CDR3aa: ASSEVGTGGTDTQY
v_gene: TRBV15; j_gene: TRBJ2-5; CDR3aa: ATSRDRGGETQY
v_gene: TRBV24-1; j_gene: TRBJ2-7; CDR3aa: ATSAGGSYEQY
v_gene: TRBV5-6; j_gene: TRBJ1-1; CDR3aa: ASTRQGMTF
v_gene: TRBV7-3; j_gene: TRBJ2-1; CDR3aa: ASSVDRDHNEQF
v_gene: TRBV5-1; j_gene: TRBJ1-4; CDR3aa: ASSLGGSNREKLF
v_gene: TRBV10-1; j_gene: TRBJ2-3; CDR3aa: ASSPVATDTQY
v_gene: TRBV5-6; j_gene: TRBJ1-4; CDR3aa: ASTFSRVNEKLF
v_gene: TRBV6-5; j_gene: TRBJ2-2; CDR3aa: ASSYSTGTGEGELF
v_gene: TRBV5-1; j_gene: TRBJ1-1; CDR3aa: ASSLEGRGLSEAF
v_gene: TRBV5-4; j_gene: TRBJ1-3; CDR3aa: ASSLRGAPGNTIY
v_gene: TRBV13; j_gene: TRBJ1-1; CDR3aa: ASSLTHRAVNTEAF
v_gene: TRBV9; j_gene: TRBJ1-2; CDR3aa: ASSAGQGPYGYT
v_gene: TRBV5-1; j_gene: TRBJ2-2; CDR3aa: ASSLPLTGDTGELF